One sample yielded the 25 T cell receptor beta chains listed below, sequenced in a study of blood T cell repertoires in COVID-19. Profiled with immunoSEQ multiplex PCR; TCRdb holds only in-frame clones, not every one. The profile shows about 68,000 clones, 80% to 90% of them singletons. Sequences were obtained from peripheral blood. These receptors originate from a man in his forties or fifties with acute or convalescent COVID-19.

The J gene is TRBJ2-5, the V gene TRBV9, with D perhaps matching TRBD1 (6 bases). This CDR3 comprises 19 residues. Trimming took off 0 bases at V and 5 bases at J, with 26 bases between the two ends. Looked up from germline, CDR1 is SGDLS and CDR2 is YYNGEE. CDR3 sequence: CASSVGAARGTPEWETQYF. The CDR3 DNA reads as TGTGCCAGCAGCGTAGGTGCGGCCAGGGGAACCCCGGAGTGGGAGACCCAGTACTTC.

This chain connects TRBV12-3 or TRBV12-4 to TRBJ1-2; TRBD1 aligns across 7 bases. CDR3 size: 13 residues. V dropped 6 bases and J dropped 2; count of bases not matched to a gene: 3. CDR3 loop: CASRSTGNYGYTF. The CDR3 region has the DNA TGTGCCAGCAGATCGACAGGGAACTATGGCTACACCTTC.

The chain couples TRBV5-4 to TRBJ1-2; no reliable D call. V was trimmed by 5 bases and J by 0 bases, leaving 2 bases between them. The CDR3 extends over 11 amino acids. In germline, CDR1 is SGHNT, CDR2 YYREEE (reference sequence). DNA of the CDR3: TGTGCCAGCAGTACTAACTATGGCTACACCTTC. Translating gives CASSTNYGYTF.

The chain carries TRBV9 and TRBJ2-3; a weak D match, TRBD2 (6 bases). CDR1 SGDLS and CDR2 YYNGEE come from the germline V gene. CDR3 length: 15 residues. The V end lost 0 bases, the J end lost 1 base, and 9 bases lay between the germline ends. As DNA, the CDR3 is TGTGCCAGCAGCGTAGTCGGGAGCGGCACAGATACGCAGTATTTT. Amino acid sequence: CASSVVGSGTDTQYF.

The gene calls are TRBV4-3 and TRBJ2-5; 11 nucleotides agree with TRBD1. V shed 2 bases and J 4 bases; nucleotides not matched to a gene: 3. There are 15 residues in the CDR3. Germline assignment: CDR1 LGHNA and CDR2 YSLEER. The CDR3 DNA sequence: TGCGCCAGCAGCCAAACCGGGACAGGGGGAGAGACCCAGTACTTC. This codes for CASSQTGTGGETQYF.

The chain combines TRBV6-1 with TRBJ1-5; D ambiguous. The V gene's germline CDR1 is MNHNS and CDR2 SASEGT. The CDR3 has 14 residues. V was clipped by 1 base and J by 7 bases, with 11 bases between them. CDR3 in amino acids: CASSEEIRGQPQHF. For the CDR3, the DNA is TGTGCCAGCAGTGAAGAGATCCGGGGACAGCCCCAGCATTTT.

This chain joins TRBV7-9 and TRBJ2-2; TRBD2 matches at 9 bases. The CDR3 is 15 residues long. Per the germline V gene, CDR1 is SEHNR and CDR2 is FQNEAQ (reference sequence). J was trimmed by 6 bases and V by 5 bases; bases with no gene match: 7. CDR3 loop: CASSPTAGGPGELFF. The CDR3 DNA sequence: TGTGCCAGCAGCCCCACCGCGGGAGGGCCCGGGGAGCTGTTTTTT. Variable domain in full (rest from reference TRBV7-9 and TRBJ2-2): DTGVSQNPRHKITKRGQNVTFRCDPISEHNRLYWYRQTLGQGPEFLTYFQNEAQLEKSRLLSDRFSAERPKGSFSTLEIQRTEQGDSAMYLCASSPTAGGPGELFFGEGSRLTVL.

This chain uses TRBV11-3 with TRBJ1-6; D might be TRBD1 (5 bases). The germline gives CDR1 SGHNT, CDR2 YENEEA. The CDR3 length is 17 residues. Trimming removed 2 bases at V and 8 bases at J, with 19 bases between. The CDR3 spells CASSLRGGAAPDSPLHF. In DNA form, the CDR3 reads TGTGCCAGCAGCTTACGGGGCGGGGCCGCGCCTGATTCACCCCTCCACTTT.

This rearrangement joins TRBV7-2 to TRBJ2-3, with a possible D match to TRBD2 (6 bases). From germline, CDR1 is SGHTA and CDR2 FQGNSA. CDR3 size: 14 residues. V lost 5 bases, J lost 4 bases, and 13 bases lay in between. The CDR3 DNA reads TGTGCCAGCAGCCCATGGGCTAGCGCAGATACGCAGTATTTT. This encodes CASSPWASADTQYF.

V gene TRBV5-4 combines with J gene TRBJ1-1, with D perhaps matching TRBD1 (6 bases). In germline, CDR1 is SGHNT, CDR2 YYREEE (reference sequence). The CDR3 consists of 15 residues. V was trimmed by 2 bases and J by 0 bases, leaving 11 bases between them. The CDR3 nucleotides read TGTGCCAGCAGCTTACAGGGTTTCTTGAACACTGAAGCTTTCTTT. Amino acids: CASSLQGFLNTEAFF.

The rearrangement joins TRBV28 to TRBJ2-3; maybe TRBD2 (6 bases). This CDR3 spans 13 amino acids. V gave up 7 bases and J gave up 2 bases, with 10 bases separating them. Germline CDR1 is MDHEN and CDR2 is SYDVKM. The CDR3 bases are TGTGCCAGCAACGGACTATACACAGATACGCAGTATTTT. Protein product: CASNGLYTDTQYF.

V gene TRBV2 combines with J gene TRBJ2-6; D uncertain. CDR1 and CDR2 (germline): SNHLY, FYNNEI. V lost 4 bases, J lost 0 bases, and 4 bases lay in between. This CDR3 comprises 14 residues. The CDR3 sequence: CASSVFSGANVLTF. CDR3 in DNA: TGTGCCAGCAGTGTCTTCTCTGGGGCCAACGTCCTGACTTTC.

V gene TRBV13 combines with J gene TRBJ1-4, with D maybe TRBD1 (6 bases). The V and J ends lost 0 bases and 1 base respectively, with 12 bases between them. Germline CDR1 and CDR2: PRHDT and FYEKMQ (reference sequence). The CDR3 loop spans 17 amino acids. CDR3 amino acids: CASSLGAGVLTNEKLFF. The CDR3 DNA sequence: TGTGCCAGCAGCTTAGGGGCAGGGGTTTTAACTAATGAAAAACTGTTTTTT.

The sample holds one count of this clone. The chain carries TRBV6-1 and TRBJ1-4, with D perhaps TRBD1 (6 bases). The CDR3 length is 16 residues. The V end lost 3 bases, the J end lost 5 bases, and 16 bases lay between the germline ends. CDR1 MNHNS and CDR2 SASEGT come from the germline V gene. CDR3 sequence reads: CASSDLRGGGNEKLFF. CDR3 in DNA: TGTGCCAGCAGTGACCTTAGGGGGGGTGGCAATGAAAAACTGTTTTTT.

The CDR3 DNA reads as TGTGCCTGGAGTCCAGTGGAGGGCGTCAATCAGCCCCAGCATTTT. This codes for CAWSPVEGVNQPQHF. J is TRBJ1-5 and V is TRBV30, with D unresolved. Germline CDR1 GTSNPN, CDR2 SVGIG (reference sequence). The CDR3 spans 15 residues. Trimming stripped 2 bases from V and 3 bases from J, with 14 bases between.

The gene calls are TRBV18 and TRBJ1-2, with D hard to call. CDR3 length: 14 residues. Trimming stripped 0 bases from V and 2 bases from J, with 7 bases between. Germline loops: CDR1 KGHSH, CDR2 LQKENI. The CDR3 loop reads CASSPPLVNYGYTF. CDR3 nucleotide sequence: TGTGCCAGCTCACCACCTTTAGTGAACTATGGCTACACCTTC.

In DNA, the CDR3 is TGTGCCAGCAGCCCCCGACTAGCTTCCAATGAGCAGTTCTTC. Encoded protein: CASSPRLASNEQFF. This chain uses TRBV3-1 (or the pseudogene TRBV3-2) with TRBJ2-1, with TRBD2 identical over 7 bases. CDR3 size: 14 residues. Unmatched junction bases numbered 6, after V lost 4 bases and J lost 6 bases. The germline V gene has CDR1 LGHDT and CDR2 YNNKEL (reference sequence).

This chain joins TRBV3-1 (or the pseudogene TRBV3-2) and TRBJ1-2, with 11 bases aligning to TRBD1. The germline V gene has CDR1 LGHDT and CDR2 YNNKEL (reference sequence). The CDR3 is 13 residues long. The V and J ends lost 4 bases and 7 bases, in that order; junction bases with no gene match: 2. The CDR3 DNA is TGTGCCAGCAGCCCGGGACAGGGGGGTGGCTACACCTTC. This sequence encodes CASSPGQGGGYTF.

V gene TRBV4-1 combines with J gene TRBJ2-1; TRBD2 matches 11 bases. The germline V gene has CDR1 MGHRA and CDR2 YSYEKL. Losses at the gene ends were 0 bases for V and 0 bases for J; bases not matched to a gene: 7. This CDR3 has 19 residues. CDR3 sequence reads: CASSQDPTSGVSSYNEQFF. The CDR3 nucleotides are TGCGCCAGCAGCCAAGATCCGACTAGCGGGGTAAGCTCCTACAATGAGCAGTTCTTC.

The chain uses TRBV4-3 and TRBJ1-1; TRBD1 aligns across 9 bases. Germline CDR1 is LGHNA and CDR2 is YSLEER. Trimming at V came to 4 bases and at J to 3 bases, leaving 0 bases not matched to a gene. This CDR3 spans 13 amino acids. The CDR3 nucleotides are TGCGCCAGCAGCCGGACAGGGGACACTGAAGCTTTCTTT. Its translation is CASSRTGDTEAFF.

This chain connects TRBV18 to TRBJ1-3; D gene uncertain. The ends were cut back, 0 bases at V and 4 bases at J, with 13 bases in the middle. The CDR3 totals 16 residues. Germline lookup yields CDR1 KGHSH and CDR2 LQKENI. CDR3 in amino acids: CASSPPSPGDGNTIYF. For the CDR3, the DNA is TGTGCCAGCTCACCACCTTCCCCAGGTGACGGAAACACCATATATTTT.

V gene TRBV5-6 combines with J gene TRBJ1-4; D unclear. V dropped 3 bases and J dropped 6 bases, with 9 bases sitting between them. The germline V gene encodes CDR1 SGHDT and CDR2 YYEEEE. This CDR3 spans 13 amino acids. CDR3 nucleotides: TGTGCCAGCAGCTCCTTTCGGGATGAAAAACTGTTTTTT. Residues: CASSSFRDEKLFF.

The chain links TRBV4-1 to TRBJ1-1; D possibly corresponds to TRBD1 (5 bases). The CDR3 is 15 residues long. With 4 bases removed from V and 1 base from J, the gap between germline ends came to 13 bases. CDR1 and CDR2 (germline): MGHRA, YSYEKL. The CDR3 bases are TGCGCCAGCAGCCCCCCCCCGGGGGGGAACACTGAAGCTTTCTTT. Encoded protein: CASSPPPGGNTEAFF.

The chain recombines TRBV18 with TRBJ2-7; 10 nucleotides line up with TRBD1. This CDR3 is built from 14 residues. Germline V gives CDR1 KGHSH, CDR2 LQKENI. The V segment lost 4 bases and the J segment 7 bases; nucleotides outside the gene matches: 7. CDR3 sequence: CASSQGQGVWEQYV. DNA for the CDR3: TGTGCCAGCTCACAAGGACAGGGGGTGTGGGAGCAGTACGTC.

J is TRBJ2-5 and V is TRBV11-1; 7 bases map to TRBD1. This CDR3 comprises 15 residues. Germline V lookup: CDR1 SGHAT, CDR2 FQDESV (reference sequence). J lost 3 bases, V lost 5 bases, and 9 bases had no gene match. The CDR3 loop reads CASSPNRGQKETQYF. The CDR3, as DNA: TGTGCCAGCAGCCCTAACAGGGGTCAAAAAGAGACCCAGTACTTC. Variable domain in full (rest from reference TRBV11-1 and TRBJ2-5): EAEVAQSPRYKITEKSQAVAFWCDPISGHATLYWYRQILGQGPELLVQFQDESVVDDSQLPKDRFSAERLKGVDSTLKIQPAELGDSAMYLCASSPNRGQKETQYFGPGTRLLVL.